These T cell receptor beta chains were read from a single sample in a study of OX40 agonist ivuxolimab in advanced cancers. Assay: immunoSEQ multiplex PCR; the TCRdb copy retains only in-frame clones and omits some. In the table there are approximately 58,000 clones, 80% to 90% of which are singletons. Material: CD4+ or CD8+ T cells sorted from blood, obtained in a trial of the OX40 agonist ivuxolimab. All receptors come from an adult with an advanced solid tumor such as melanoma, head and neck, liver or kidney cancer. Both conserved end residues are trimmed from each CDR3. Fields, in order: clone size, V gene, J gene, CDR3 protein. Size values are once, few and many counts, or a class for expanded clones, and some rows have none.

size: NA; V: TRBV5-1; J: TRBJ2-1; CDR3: ASSAVPWGASYNEQF
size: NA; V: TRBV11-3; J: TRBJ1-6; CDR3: ASSFDSFGSPLH
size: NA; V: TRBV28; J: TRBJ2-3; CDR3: ASSPLDTDTQY
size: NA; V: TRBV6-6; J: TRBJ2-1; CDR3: ASRIPGQGNEQF
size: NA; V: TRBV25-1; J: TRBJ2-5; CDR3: ASSEYSPKETQY
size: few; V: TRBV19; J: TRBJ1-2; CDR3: ASSPPGRPYGYT
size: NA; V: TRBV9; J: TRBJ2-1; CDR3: ASSVGFEQF
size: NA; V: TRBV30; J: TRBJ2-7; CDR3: AWSPGEDREQY
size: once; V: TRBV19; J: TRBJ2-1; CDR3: ASSIQGQGKF
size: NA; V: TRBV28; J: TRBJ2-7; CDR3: ASSLAGVMNEQY
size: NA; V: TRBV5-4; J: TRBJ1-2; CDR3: ASSQTQLGYT
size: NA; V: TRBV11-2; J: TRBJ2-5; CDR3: ASSRIGTGETQY
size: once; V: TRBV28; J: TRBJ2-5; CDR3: ASSSGQGARETQY
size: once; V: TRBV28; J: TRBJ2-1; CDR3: ASSLFSWPKREEQF
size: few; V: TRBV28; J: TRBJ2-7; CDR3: ASSYTGGGYEQY
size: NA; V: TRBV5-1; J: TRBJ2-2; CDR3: ASKLTSENTGELF
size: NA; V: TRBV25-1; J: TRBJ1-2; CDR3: ASSDFWGWSYGYT
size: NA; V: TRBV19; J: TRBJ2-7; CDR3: ASSITAEEAYEQY
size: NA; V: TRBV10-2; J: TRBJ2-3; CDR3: ASRLAGTDTQY
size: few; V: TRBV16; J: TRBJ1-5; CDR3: ASSHERSNQPQH
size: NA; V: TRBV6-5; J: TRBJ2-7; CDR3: ASRRMRDPSYEQY
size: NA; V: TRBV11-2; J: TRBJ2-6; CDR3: ASSPGQRANVLT
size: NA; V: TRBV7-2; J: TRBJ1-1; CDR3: ASSLDPGYGTEAF
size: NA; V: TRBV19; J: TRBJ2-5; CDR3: ASRQGNGETQY
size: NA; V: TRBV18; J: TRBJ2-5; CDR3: ASSQRDQETQY
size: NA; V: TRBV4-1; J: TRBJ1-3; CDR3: ASSQGTGPTSRIY
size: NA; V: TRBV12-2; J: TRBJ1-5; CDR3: ASRFIRFQETSNQPQH
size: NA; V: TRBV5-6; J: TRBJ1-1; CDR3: ASSFVPMNTEAF
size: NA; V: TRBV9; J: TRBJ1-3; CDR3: ASSATASSGNTIY